A selection of T cell receptor beta chains follows, all from one sample in a study of T cell responses to AZD1222 COVID-19 vaccine. Sequenced by immunoSEQ multiplex PCR; TCRdb stores in-frame clones only, minus some. The sample yields over 150,000 clones, 85% to 95% seen once. This material consisted of peripheral blood, taken on day 0 of AZD1222 vaccination. These receptors came from an adult in good health. The CDR3 runs from the conserved cysteine through the conserved F or W. A D gene is named only where the DNA matches it firmly. Expanded clones get a size class; other rows say once, few or many, or leave the size out.

CDR3nt: TGTGCCTGGATTTGGAGGGACAACTATGGCTACACCTTC; CDR3aa: CAWIWRDNYGYTF; d_gene: NA; v_gene: TRBV30; j_gene: TRBJ1-2; abundance: NA
CDR3nt: TGTGCCAGCAGCTTAGAAACATTCTCCGGGCAGCCCCAGCATTTT; CDR3aa: CASSLETFSGQPQHF; d_gene: NA; v_gene: TRBV7-8; j_gene: TRBJ1-5; abundance: NA
CDR3nt: TGTGCCTGGAGTGTAAGGGGGAGGGTGAATGAAAAACTGTTTTTT; CDR3aa: CAWSVRGRVNEKLFF; d_gene: NA; v_gene: TRBV30; j_gene: TRBJ1-4; abundance: NA
CDR3nt: TGTGCCAGCTCACTTCACGCAGGGTTTGCCACTGAAGCTTTCTTT; CDR3aa: CASSLHAGFATEAFF; d_gene: NA; v_gene: TRBV18; j_gene: TRBJ1-1; abundance: NA
CDR3nt: TGTGCCAGCAGTTTACCAACAGGGGGGACCGGGGAGCTGTTTTTT; CDR3aa: CASSLPTGGTGELFF; d_gene: TRBD1; v_gene: TRBV28; j_gene: TRBJ2-2; abundance: NA
CDR3nt: TGTGCCAGCAGCCCTTTCGGTGCTGCGGGACACCTCTATGGCTACACCTTC; CDR3aa: CASSPFGAAGHLYGYTF; d_gene: NA; v_gene: TRBV11-2; j_gene: TRBJ1-2; abundance: NA
CDR3nt: TGTGCCAGCAGCTCAGGACGGCTACGTACCTACAATGAGCAGTTCTTC; CDR3aa: CASSSGRLRTYNEQFF; d_gene: NA; v_gene: TRBV28; j_gene: TRBJ2-1; abundance: NA
CDR3nt: TGTGCCAGCAGTTTATGGGGCAGGGATTTGTCGGAAGGAAACACCATATATTTT; CDR3aa: CASSLWGRDLSEGNTIYF; d_gene: NA; v_gene: TRBV28; j_gene: TRBJ1-3; abundance: NA
CDR3nt: TGTGCCAGCAGCACCCAACCTTGGCGGGGTACCTACGAGCAGTACTTC; CDR3aa: CASSTQPWRGTYEQYF; d_gene: NA; v_gene: TRBV4-2; j_gene: TRBJ2-7; abundance: NA
CDR3nt: TGCAGTGCTAGTATCTCCTCTGGGGCCAACGTCCTGACTTTC; CDR3aa: CSASISSGANVLTF; d_gene: NA; v_gene: TRBV20-1; j_gene: TRBJ2-6; abundance: NA
CDR3nt: TGTGCCAGTAGTATGGTCGGACAGTGGGAGCAGCCCCAGCATTTT; CDR3aa: CASSMVGQWEQPQHF; d_gene: NA; v_gene: TRBV19; j_gene: TRBJ1-5; abundance: NA
CDR3nt: TGTGCCAGCAGTTACTCGATTTTAGATACGCAGTATTTT; CDR3aa: CASSYSILDTQYF; d_gene: NA; v_gene: TRBV6-5; j_gene: TRBJ2-3; abundance: NA
CDR3nt: TGTGCCACCGACCACCGGGACAGGTCCTTGAACAATGAGCAGTTCTTC; CDR3aa: CATDHRDRSLNNEQFF; d_gene: TRBD1; v_gene: TRBV10-3; j_gene: TRBJ2-1; abundance: once
CDR3nt: TGTGCCAGCAGCGCCGGACACCTCACTGAAGCTTTCTTT; CDR3aa: CASSAGHLTEAFF; d_gene: NA; v_gene: TRBV7-2; j_gene: TRBJ1-1; abundance: NA
CDR3nt: TGTGCCAGCAGTGGGTTACTCGGGACAGGGGAAGGCGAGACCCAGTACTTC; CDR3aa: CASSGLLGTGEGETQYF; d_gene: TRBD1; v_gene: TRBV7-9; j_gene: TRBJ2-5; abundance: NA
CDR3nt: TGTGCCAGCAGTTTAGGGACAGATTTGAACACTGAAGCTTTCTTT; CDR3aa: CASSLGTDLNTEAFF; d_gene: TRBD1; v_gene: TRBV28; j_gene: TRBJ1-1; abundance: NA
CDR3nt: TGTGCCAGCAGCCCCGGGACCAACACTGAAGCTTTCTTT; CDR3aa: CASSPGTNTEAFF; d_gene: NA; v_gene: TRBV3-1/TRBV3-2; j_gene: TRBJ1-1; abundance: NA
CDR3nt: TGCAGCGTTGCGCCACAGGGGGGAGGCGGCTACACCTTC; CDR3aa: CSVAPQGGGGYTF; d_gene: TRBD1; v_gene: TRBV29-1; j_gene: TRBJ1-2; abundance: NA
CDR3nt: TGCGCCAGCTCACCTAGCGGGGGGGGACAGCCCCAGCATTTT; CDR3aa: CASSPSGGGQPQHF; d_gene: NA; v_gene: TRBV5-1; j_gene: TRBJ1-5; abundance: NA
CDR3nt: TGTGCCAGCGAAAGGATTGAAGCTTTCTTT; CDR3aa: CASERIEAFF; d_gene: NA; v_gene: TRBV6-5; j_gene: TRBJ1-1; abundance: NA
CDR3nt: TGTGCCACCGTGAGGGCCGGAGAGCAGTTCTTC; CDR3aa: CATVRAGEQFF; d_gene: NA; v_gene: TRBV7-9; j_gene: TRBJ2-1; abundance: NA
CDR3nt: TGTGCCAGCAGCTTGGCGGCGGGGGCAGGGGAAGCCCAGCATTTT; CDR3aa: CASSLAAGAGEAQHF; d_gene: NA; v_gene: TRBV5-6; j_gene: TRBJ1-5; abundance: NA
CDR3nt: TGCGCCAGCAGTGATGGGACAGGGATCTACGAGCAGTACTTC; CDR3aa: CASSDGTGIYEQYF; d_gene: TRBD1; v_gene: TRBV10-2; j_gene: TRBJ2-7; abundance: NA
CDR3nt: TGCGCCAGCAGCCTCGGGGACAGAGCAACCTACGAGCAGTACTTC; CDR3aa: CASSLGDRATYEQYF; d_gene: TRBD1; v_gene: TRBV5-1; j_gene: TRBJ2-7; abundance: NA
CDR3nt: TGCGCCAGCAGCTTCGCGAATGAGCAGTTCTTC; CDR3aa: CASSFANEQFF; d_gene: NA; v_gene: TRBV5-1; j_gene: TRBJ2-1; abundance: NA
CDR3nt: TGTGCCAGCAGCTTGGCGGGGACAGGGGGCTTCACTGAAGCTTTCTTT; CDR3aa: CASSLAGTGGFTEAFF; d_gene: TRBD1; v_gene: TRBV5-6; j_gene: TRBJ1-1; abundance: many
CDR3nt: TGTGCCAGCAGCTTAGCGCAGGTCCCCAGCACAGATACGCAGTATTTT; CDR3aa: CASSLAQVPSTDTQYF; d_gene: NA; v_gene: TRBV7-2; j_gene: TRBJ2-3; abundance: NA
CDR3nt: TGCGCCAGCAGCTATCGCCTTCTGGACGGGCGCTCCTACAATGAGCAGTTCTTC; CDR3aa: CASSYRLLDGRSYNEQFF; d_gene: NA; v_gene: TRBV4-1; j_gene: TRBJ2-1; abundance: NA
CDR3nt: TGTGCCAGTAACAATCAGGGACTCTATGGCTACACCTTC; CDR3aa: CASNNQGLYGYTF; d_gene: NA; v_gene: TRBV19; j_gene: TRBJ1-2; abundance: NA
CDR3nt: TGTGCCAGCTGGACTGGCGGAGGCGAGCTGTTTTTT; CDR3aa: CASWTGGGELFF; d_gene: NA; v_gene: TRBV2; j_gene: TRBJ2-2; abundance: NA
CDR3nt: TGTGCCAGCAGCAGGACAGACCCCTATGGCTACACCTTC; CDR3aa: CASSRTDPYGYTF; d_gene: NA; v_gene: TRBV7-9; j_gene: TRBJ1-2; abundance: NA
CDR3nt: TGTGCCAGCTCACCGGGGGTGGCGGGAACCTACAATGAGCAGTTCTTC; CDR3aa: CASSPGVAGTYNEQFF; d_gene: NA; v_gene: TRBV18; j_gene: TRBJ2-1; abundance: NA
CDR3nt: TGTGCCAGCAGCCAAGAATGGCGGGGGGCCTACAATGAGCAGTTCTTC; CDR3aa: CASSQEWRGAYNEQFF; d_gene: TRBD2; v_gene: TRBV11-2; j_gene: TRBJ2-1; abundance: NA
CDR3nt: TGTGCCAGCAGGAAAGGACAGGGGGGCACTGAAGCTTTCTTT; CDR3aa: CASRKGQGGTEAFF; d_gene: TRBD1; v_gene: TRBV7-2; j_gene: TRBJ1-1; abundance: NA
CDR3nt: TGCGCCAGCAGCCCCGGGGACAGGGCCTACGAGCAGTACTTC; CDR3aa: CASSPGDRAYEQYF; d_gene: TRBD1; v_gene: TRBV5-1; j_gene: TRBJ2-7; abundance: NA
CDR3nt: TGTGCCATCAGTGATAGGACTAGCGGCATATACAATGAGCAGTTCTTC; CDR3aa: CAISDRTSGIYNEQFF; d_gene: TRBD2; v_gene: TRBV10-3; j_gene: TRBJ2-1; abundance: once
CDR3nt: TGTGCCAGCAGTTTAAGGCTAGCGGGAGGGGATGAGCAGTTCTTC; CDR3aa: CASSLRLAGGDEQFF; d_gene: TRBD2; v_gene: TRBV28; j_gene: TRBJ2-1; abundance: NA
CDR3nt: TGTGCCAGCAGACCGGGCCAGGGGACCCTTAGGGGGCAGTACTTC; CDR3aa: CASRPGQGTLRGQYF; d_gene: NA; v_gene: TRBV6-6; j_gene: TRBJ2-7; abundance: NA
CDR3nt: TGTGCCAGCAGCCAACACGGGCGGGGGACAGATACGCAGTATTTT; CDR3aa: CASSQHGRGTDTQYF; d_gene: TRBD2; v_gene: TRBV4-2; j_gene: TRBJ2-3; abundance: NA
CDR3nt: TGCGCCAGCAGCCTCACCAGGGGGGGAACTGAAGCTTTCTTT; CDR3aa: CASSLTRGGTEAFF; d_gene: TRBD1; v_gene: TRBV4-1; j_gene: TRBJ1-1; abundance: NA
CDR3nt: TGTGCCAGCAGCCAAGACGCTAGCGGGATCACAGATACGCAGTATTTT; CDR3aa: CASSQDASGITDTQYF; d_gene: TRBD2; v_gene: TRBV14; j_gene: TRBJ2-3; abundance: NA
CDR3nt: TGTGCCATCAGAGCACAGGGAAACACTGAAGCTTTCTTT; CDR3aa: CAIRAQGNTEAFF; d_gene: NA; v_gene: TRBV10-3; j_gene: TRBJ1-1; abundance: NA
CDR3nt: TGTGCCAGCTCACCGACAGCCATGAACACTGAAGCTTTCTTT; CDR3aa: CASSPTAMNTEAFF; d_gene: NA; v_gene: TRBV18; j_gene: TRBJ1-1; abundance: NA
CDR3nt: TGTGCCAGCAGTTTGTTCCGCCCCGGGGCCCCTTTCGGTGAAGCTTTCTTT; CDR3aa: CASSLFRPGAPFGEAFF; d_gene: NA; v_gene: TRBV13; j_gene: TRBJ1-1; abundance: NA
CDR3nt: TGCGCCAGCAGCAAGATAACGGGGGACACTGAAGCTTTCTTT; CDR3aa: CASSKITGDTEAFF; d_gene: NA; v_gene: TRBV4-1; j_gene: TRBJ1-1; abundance: NA
CDR3nt: TGTGCCAGCTCACCAAGGCCAGCGGGAGAGAATGAGCAGTTCTTC; CDR3aa: CASSPRPAGENEQFF; d_gene: TRBD2; v_gene: TRBV18; j_gene: TRBJ2-1; abundance: NA
CDR3nt: TGTGCCAGCAGCTTGGAGGCGGAAACGGAGACCCAGTACTTC; CDR3aa: CASSLEAETETQYF; d_gene: NA; v_gene: TRBV5-8; j_gene: TRBJ2-5; abundance: NA
CDR3nt: TGTGCCACCAGCAGTATCGGACAGGGAACGTACGAGCAGTACTTC; CDR3aa: CATSSIGQGTYEQYF; d_gene: TRBD1; v_gene: TRBV15; j_gene: TRBJ2-7; abundance: once
CDR3nt: TGTGCCAGCAGCGTAGAGGGAGGGAAGTTAAGGGGTCGGACTGAAGCTTTCTTT; CDR3aa: CASSVEGGKLRGRTEAFF; d_gene: NA; v_gene: TRBV9; j_gene: TRBJ1-1; abundance: once
CDR3nt: TGTGCCAGTAGTCCACAGGGGCACACTGAAGCTTTCTTT; CDR3aa: CASSPQGHTEAFF; d_gene: TRBD1; v_gene: TRBV19; j_gene: TRBJ1-1; abundance: NA
CDR3nt: TGTGCCAGCAGCCCCCTAGGGGGGGGGAGCTCCTACAATGAGCAGTTCTTC; CDR3aa: CASSPLGGGSSYNEQFF; d_gene: NA; v_gene: TRBV11-3; j_gene: TRBJ2-1; abundance: NA
CDR3nt: TGTGCCAGTAGTTTCGGACAGGGGAGTTTGGGACAGCCCCAGCATTTT; CDR3aa: CASSFGQGSLGQPQHF; d_gene: TRBD1; v_gene: TRBV19; j_gene: TRBJ1-5; abundance: once
CDR3nt: TGTGCCAGCAGCCAAGGGGACATCCCAGGCGAGCAGTACTTC; CDR3aa: CASSQGDIPGEQYF; d_gene: NA; v_gene: TRBV14; j_gene: TRBJ2-7; abundance: NA
CDR3nt: TGTGCCAGCTCACTTGGTTTTTGGGGGCGGGACAGGGATTATCAGCCCCAGCATTTT; CDR3aa: CASSLGFWGRDRDYQPQHF; d_gene: TRBD1; v_gene: TRBV18; j_gene: TRBJ1-5; abundance: NA
CDR3nt: TGTGCCAGTAGCTACCTACAGGGGTACACTGAAGCTTTCTTT; CDR3aa: CASSYLQGYTEAFF; d_gene: TRBD1; v_gene: TRBV19; j_gene: TRBJ1-1; abundance: NA
CDR3nt: TGCGCCAGCAGCTTGTGGGGCTATGAAAAACTGTTTTTT; CDR3aa: CASSLWGYEKLFF; d_gene: NA; v_gene: TRBV5-1; j_gene: TRBJ1-4; abundance: once
CDR3nt: TGTGCCAGCAGCCTGGGGACAGGGACTAATGAAAAACTGTTTTTT; CDR3aa: CASSLGTGTNEKLFF; d_gene: TRBD1; v_gene: TRBV7-9; j_gene: TRBJ1-4; abundance: NA
CDR3nt: TGTGCCAGCAGCTTATCAGGGCTAGCGGGTTTGCCTAGCACAGATACGCAGTATTTT; CDR3aa: CASSLSGLAGLPSTDTQYF; d_gene: TRBD2; v_gene: TRBV5-4; j_gene: TRBJ2-3; abundance: NA
CDR3nt: TGTGCCAGTATCGCCGGGACCCCAAACACCATATATTTT; CDR3aa: CASIAGTPNTIYF; d_gene: NA; v_gene: TRBV19; j_gene: TRBJ1-3; abundance: NA